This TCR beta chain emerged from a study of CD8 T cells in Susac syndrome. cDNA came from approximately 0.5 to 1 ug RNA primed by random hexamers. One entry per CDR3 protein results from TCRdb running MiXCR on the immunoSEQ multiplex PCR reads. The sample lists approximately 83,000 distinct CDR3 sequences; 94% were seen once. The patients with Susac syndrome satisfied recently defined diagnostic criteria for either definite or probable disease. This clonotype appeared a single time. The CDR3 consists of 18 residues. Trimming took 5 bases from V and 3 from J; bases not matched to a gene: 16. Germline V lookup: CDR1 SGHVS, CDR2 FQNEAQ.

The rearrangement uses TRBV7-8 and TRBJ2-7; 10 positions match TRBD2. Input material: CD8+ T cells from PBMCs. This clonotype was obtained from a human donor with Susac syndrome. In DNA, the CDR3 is TGTGCCAGCAGCCACTCGGGACTAGCGTTCCCAAAGGACTACGAGCAGTACTTC. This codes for CASSHSGLAFPKDYEQYF. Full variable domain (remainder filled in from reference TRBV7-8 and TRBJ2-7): GAGVSQSPRYKVAKRGQDVALRCDPISGHVSLFWYQQALGQGPEFLTYFQNEAQLDKSGLPSDRFFAERPEGSVSTLKIQRTQQEDSAVYLCASSHSGLAFPKDYEQYFGPGTRLTVT.